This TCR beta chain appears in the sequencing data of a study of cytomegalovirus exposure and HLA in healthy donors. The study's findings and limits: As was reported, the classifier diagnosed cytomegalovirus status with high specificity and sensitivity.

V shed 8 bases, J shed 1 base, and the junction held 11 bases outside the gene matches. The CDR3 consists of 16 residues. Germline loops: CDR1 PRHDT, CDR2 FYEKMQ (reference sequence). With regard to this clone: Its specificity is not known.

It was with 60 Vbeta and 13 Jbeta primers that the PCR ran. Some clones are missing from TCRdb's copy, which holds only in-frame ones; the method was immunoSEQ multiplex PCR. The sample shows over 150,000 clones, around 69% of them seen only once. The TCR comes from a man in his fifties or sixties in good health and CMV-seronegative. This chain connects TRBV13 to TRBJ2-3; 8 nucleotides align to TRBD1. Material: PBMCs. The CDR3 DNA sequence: TGTGCCAGCTCCTATCGGACAGGGCAGGGCACAGATACGCAGTATTTT. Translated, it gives CASSYRTGQGTDTQYF.